The clone carrying this T cell receptor beta chain was seen at least ten times. This sample was taken from a study of T cells in Graves' hyperthyroidism and ophthalmopathy. From RNA transcripts, TCR beta CDR3 regions were amplified. TCR CDR3 underwent first-round RT-PCR with the HTBI primer set. TCRdb reprocessed the multiplex PCR reads via MiXCR and lists one record per CDR3 protein. The table has around 300,000 distinct CDR3 sequences, approximately 14% seen once. CDR1 is SQVTM, CDR2 ANQGSEA, per germline. This CDR3 comprises 13 residues. With 7 bases removed from V and 0 bases from J, the gap between germline ends came to 9 bases.

Material: blood. The genes are TRBV29-1 and TRBJ2-2; D unresolved. The TCR sequence derives from a woman in her thirties with Graves' hyperthyroidism. The CDR3 DNA sequence: TGCAGCGCCCGATGGTCGAACACCGGGGAGCTGTTTTTT. It encodes CSARWSNTGELFF.